The text below deals with one T cell receptor beta chain. Its specific antigen is unknown. Base qualities were left out, and no much larger clone turns up one base away. Libraries were built with the immunoSEQ multiplex PCR assay. The multiplex PCR relied on a mix of 60 forward primers for TCR Vbeta segments and 13 reverse primers for TCR Jbeta segments. A multiplex PCR assay on genomic DNA amplified the CDR3 region of rearranged TCR beta genes. On the Illumina HiSeq System, the amplified TCR beta libraries were sequenced as 87-base-pair reads. Per the source publication's procedure: In a later analysis, some 80 million unique TCR beta chains were counted across the roughly 610 repertoires, and about 10 million of these chains were shared by at least two donors. Raw reads were error-corrected and collapsed into unique sequences by a nearest-neighbor algorithm in which closely related sequences were merged to remove PCR and sequencing errors. Alignment of CDR3 sequences to IMGT reference sequences was used to assign V, D and J gene segments. For a sequence to be retained, at least a six-nucleotide match to both a V gene segment and a J gene segment was required. Rearrangements were classified as productive when the CDR3 lacked stop codons and remained in frame with V and J, and all other rearrangements were classified as non-productive. Following IMGT convention, CDR3 was defined as the stretch from the second conserved V-encoded cysteine up to the conserved J-encoded phenylalanine. In an earlier analysis of around 640 of the donors, sequences lacking an unambiguous match to a single V gene segment were excluded. An earlier analysis of a few hundred of the donors called V segments functional above 56.7% productive rearrangements and segregating when the between-donor standard deviation exceeded 5%. A statistical classification framework was developed to diagnose cytomegalovirus status using the catalog of TCR beta chain sequences. In a later analysis, TCR nucleotide sequences were compared against IMGT/GENE-DB human TR gene sequences so that V and J genes could be assigned. In a later analysis, CDR3 sequences and most-parsimonious VDJ recombination scenarios were assigned using the TCRdist pipeline. In a later analysis, every TCR beta chain was defined by the combination of its CDR3 amino acid sequence and its V-gene family, and reads without a unique V-gene family were dropped. As a way to deal with suspected cross-contamination and a sequencing artifact, a later analysis dropped over 550 nucleotide sequences that were highly shared and had low generation probability. A later analysis calculated a clonal expansion index for each public chain from normalized within-repertoire ranks of inferred template counts. In a later analysis, generation probabilities were computed with a VDJ recombination model fitted to out-of-frame rearrangements, and the resulting probabilities were checked against IGoR. Hypergeometric tests were used in a later analysis to score TCR-TCR, TCR-HLA and TCR-CMV co-occurrence, with a repertoire-size bias correction applied to the TCR pairs. A later analysis estimated false discovery rates by permuting HLA or CMV assignments 20 times. A later analysis grouped co-occurring TCRs with DBSCAN, adding TCRdist sequence similarity when clustering within HLA-allele-positive subsets. Repertoires with fewer than 30,000 or more than 120,000 public chains, plus five repertoires with anomalous nucleotide sharing, were excluded from co-occurrence clustering. In its TCRdb copy, this immuneACCESS table keeps in-frame sequences only and misses some clones. Where compared with another copy, unresolved V genes explain less than half of these, and the others have no known cause. That table is the source of V, J and clone size, and D and trimming were worked out from the DNA. This sample has under 150,000 clones in its table, and around 79% of those were observed once. The ten largest clonotypes hold 2.8% of the sample.

These data originate in a study of cytomegalovirus exposure and HLA in healthy donors (dated by TCRdb to 2015 to 2018). Looking at the study overall: An earlier analysis of about 530 of the donors reported about 280 Gb of sequence data and about 120 million unique TCR beta sequences obtained from about 179 million T cells. Five DR-DQ haplotypes were handled as single units for association and clustering, since linkage in the cohort was strong. In a later genetic analysis, genome-wide SNP genotypes for 398 of the 666 donors were used, and that subset was treated as a discovery cohort. Approximately 300 gigabases of sequencing data and approximately 92 million unique TCR sequences made up an early release that covered nearly 650 HLA-typed donors. On average, roughly 240,000 unique TCR beta nucleotide sequences were sequenced per donor among a few hundred genotyped donors of the cohort, with roughly 18% of those sequences being non-productive. In addition to the first cohort of around 670 subjects, a separate validation cohort of approximately 120 different subjects was used. A later analysis re-examined previously published TCR beta repertoires from just over 650 donors and added high-resolution HLA genotyping to investigate patterns of TCR occurrence. Donor age, sex, ethnicity and CMV serostatus were collected together with the repertoire data. Rather than using new phenotypic data, the later analysis identified candidate immune exposures from TCR beta sequences and from how often those sequences occurred across donors. Typing coverage varied by locus: about 629-630 donors for A, B, C, DRB1 and DQB1; approximately 500 for DQA1; about 600 for DPA1; roughly 450 for DPB1. HLA typing included class I and class II loci at four-digit resolution. Every discovery cohort repertoire had been produced on one sequencing platform. The study aimed to test whether cataloging public T cell receptors could reveal signatures of past pathogen exposure. An earlier analysis of 500 to 750 of the donors applied high-throughput TCR beta sequencing to assess whether each TCR beta V gene segment acted as functional or pseudogenic. High-throughput TCR immunosequencing, statistical association of individual TCRs with disease status, and machine learning were combined to predict cytomegalovirus infection status. The T cell repertoires of 700 or so subjects were profiled by immunosequencing and related to cytomegalovirus serostatus. The genetic ancestry cluster associated with self-reported Caucasian donors included 70% to 85% of the roughly 360 genotyped donors. Results and caveats for the whole study, not just this receptor: Because some donors lacked HLA typing at each locus, the association tests relied only on the typed subset. In a later analysis, the rate of TCR association differed among HLA loci, with DRB1 alleles having the most associated TCRs and HLA-C alleles having the fewest. A further reported finding was that TCR beta sequences accurately predicted the HLA-A and HLA-B alleles for most subjects in the first cohort. CMV serostatus was the only immune exposure information available for the cohort. Compared with the approximately 670-donor mean, donors in an Asian-associated ancestry cluster had fewer N-insertions in productive TCRs, according to a later genetic analysis. The study gave a list of about 150 TCR beta chains associated with cytomegalovirus. In a later analysis, around 17,000 TCR beta sequences were associated with specific HLA alleles at a false discovery rate of 0.05. Most TCR sequences were observed very rarely across donors, whereas some public TCRs were present in many individuals. According to the authors, the approach could potentially be generalized to other disease states and immunological phenotypes. The presence/absence analyses assumed that sequencing depth was roughly uniform across donors, and that assumption may not be true. In a later analysis, HLA-associated TCR beta chains were found to be more clonally expanded and to have lower generation probabilities than equally common non-associated chains. A few of the identified cytomegalovirus-associated TCR beta chains were confirmed in vitro to be specific for cytomegalovirus antigens. In this cohort, only TCR beta chains were sequenced, and detectable features were limited by the absence of alpha or paired-chain data. An association between a missense DCLRE1C variant and V-gene and J-gene trimming of TCR beta chains was found in a later genetic analysis and replicated in an independent cohort. Linkage disequilibrium might explain the correlated functional status among segregating V segments, but an unknown experimental factor could not be excluded. In a later analysis, several top co-occurrence clusters were reported to appear linked to parvovirus B19, influenza, CMV and Epstein-Barr virus. In both the original and validation cohorts, the classifier was reported to diagnose cytomegalovirus status with high specificity and sensitivity. In a later analysis, most CMV-associated TCR beta chains were found to appear HLA-restricted, with HLA associations seemingly driven largely by CMV exposure. Broadly in line with IMGT annotations, most TCR beta V segments showed up in productive rearrangements about 90% or about 30% of the time in an earlier analysis of under 700 of the donors. Because counts were too low, around 17 rarely observed V segments, including chromosome 9 orphons, were left out of the earlier analysis of about 500 of the donors. A group of highly shared sequence variants was considered likely to be a technical artifact of the sequencing pipeline. Because the 87-base-pair reads could not distinguish some IMGT-functional V segments, including TRBV6-2 and TRBV6-3, those segments were excluded. When HLA alleles, especially DR and DQ, strongly co-occurred, TCR associations were difficult to assign to individual alleles.

The germline V gene (reference sequence) specifies GTSNPN as CDR1 and SVGIG as CDR2. The CDR3 runs 12 amino acids, cysteine and phenylalanine included. Left in the record is the CDR3 DNA by itself, 36 bases read in frame from the first base. V sheds 2 bases and J sheds 4 bases, leaving 8 bases between their ends. In total, roughly 710 healthy bone marrow donors made up the cohort. All cohort members were sampled while nominally healthy, although unrecorded immune exposures were likely present. The donor was CMV seronegative and was included in the group of a few hundred seronegative cohort members. A peripheral blood sample was provided by each donor, and peripheral blood mononuclear cells were used for TCR beta sequencing. The Qiagen DNeasy Blood Extraction Kit was used to extract genomic DNA from the blood cell samples.

Rearrangement joined TRBV30 to TRBJ1-2; no D segment can be confidently identified. This TCR came from a male donor in good health and CMV-seronegative. Material: PBMCs. The nucleotide sequence reads TGTGCCTGGAGTCTGGGAGTCTATGGCTACACCTTC. Its protein is CAWSLGVYGYTF.